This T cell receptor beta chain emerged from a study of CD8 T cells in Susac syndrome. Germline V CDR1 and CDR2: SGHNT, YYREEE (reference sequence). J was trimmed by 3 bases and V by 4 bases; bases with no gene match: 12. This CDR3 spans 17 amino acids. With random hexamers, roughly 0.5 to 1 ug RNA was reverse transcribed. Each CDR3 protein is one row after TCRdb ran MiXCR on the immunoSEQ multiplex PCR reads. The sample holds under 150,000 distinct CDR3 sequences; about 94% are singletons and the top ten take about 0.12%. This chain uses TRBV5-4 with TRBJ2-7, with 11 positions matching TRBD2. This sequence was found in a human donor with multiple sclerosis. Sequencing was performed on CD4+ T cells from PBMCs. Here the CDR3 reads CASSPAGGTSGLYEQYF. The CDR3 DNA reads TGTGCCAGCAGCCCCGCAGGCGGGACTAGCGGACTCTACGAGCAGTACTTC. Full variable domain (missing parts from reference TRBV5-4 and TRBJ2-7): ETGVTQSPTHLIKTRGQQVTLRCSSQSGHNTVSWYQQALGQGPQFIFQYYREEENGRGNFPPRFSGLQFPNYSSELNVNALELDDSALYLCASSPAGGTSGLYEQYFGPGTRLTVT.